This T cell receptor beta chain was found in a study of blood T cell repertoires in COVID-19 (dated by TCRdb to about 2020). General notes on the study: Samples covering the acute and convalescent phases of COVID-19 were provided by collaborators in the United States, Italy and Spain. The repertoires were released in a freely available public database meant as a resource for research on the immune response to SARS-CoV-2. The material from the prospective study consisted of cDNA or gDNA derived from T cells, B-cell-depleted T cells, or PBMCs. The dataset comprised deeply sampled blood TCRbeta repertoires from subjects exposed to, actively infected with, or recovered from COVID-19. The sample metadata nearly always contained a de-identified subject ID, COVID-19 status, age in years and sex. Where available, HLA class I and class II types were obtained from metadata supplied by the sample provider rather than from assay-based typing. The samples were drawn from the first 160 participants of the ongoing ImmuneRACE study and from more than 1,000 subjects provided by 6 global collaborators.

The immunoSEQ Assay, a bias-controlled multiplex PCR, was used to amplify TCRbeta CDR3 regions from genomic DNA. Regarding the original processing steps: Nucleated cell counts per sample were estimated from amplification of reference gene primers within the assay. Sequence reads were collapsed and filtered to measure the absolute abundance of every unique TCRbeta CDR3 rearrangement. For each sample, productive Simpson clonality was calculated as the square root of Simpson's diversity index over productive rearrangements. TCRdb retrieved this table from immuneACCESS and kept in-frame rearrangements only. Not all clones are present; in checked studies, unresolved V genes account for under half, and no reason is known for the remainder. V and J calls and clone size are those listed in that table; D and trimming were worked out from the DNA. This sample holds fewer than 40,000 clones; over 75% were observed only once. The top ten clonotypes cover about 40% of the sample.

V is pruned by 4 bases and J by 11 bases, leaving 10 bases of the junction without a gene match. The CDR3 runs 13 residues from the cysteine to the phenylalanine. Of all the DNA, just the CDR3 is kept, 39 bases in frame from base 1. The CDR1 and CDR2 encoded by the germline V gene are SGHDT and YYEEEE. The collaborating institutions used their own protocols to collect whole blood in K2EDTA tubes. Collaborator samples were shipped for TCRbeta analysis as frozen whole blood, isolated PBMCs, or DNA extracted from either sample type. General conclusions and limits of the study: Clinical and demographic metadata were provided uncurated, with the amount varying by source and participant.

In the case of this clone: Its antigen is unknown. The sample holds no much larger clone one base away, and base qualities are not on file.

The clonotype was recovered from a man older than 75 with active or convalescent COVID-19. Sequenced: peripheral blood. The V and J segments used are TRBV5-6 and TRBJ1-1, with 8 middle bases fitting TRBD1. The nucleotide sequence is TGTGCCAGCAGCAACCGAAACAGGGGGGCTGCTTTCTTT. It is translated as CASSNRNRGAAFF.